The sequence of this TCR beta chain was determined in a study of cytomegalovirus exposure and HLA in healthy donors. As to this clone: Its antigen is unknown.

Study-wide findings and caveats: The authors enumerated around 150 TCR beta chains as linked to cytomegalovirus. A cluster of highly shared sequence variants was likely a sequencing artifact.

CDR3 length equals 15 residues. Trimming pared 3 bases from V and 4 bases from J, leaving 12 bases between. The germline V gene encodes CDR1 KGHSH and CDR2 LQKENI. The PCR had 60 Vbeta and 13 Jbeta primers. Methods used by the authors: The count from a later analysis was roughly 80 million unique TCR beta chains, around 11 million of them shared. Profiling relied on immunoSEQ multiplex PCR, and the TCRdb table lists in-frame clones only, not all of them. V, J and clone size were drawn from that table, and D and trimming were deduced from the DNA. The ten most abundant clones cover 1.1% of a sample with roughly 200,000 clones. Nominally healthy donors provided the samples, though records likely missed some immune exposures.

The origin of this receptor is a girl aged 2 to 10 in good health and CMV-seropositive. The J gene is TRBJ1-4, the V gene TRBV18; weak D call: TRBD1 (6 bases). Sample: PBMCs. CDR3 sequence reads: CASSPARDNNEKLFF. The CDR3 coding sequence is TGTGCCAGCTCACCGGCCCGGGACAATAATGAAAAACTGTTTTTT.